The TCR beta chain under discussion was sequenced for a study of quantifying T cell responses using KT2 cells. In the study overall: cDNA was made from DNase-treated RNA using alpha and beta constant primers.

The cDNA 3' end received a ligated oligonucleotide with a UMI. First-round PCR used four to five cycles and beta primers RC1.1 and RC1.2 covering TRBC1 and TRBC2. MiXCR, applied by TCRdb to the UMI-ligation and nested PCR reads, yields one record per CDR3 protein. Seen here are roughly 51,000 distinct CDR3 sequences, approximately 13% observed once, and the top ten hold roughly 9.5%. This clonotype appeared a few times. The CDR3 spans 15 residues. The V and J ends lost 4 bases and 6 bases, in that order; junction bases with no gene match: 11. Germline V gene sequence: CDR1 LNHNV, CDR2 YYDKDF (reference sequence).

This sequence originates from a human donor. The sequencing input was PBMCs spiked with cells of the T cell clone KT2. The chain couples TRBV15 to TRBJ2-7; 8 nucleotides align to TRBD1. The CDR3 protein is CATSNGQGAFREQYF. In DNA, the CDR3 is TGTGCCACCAGCAATGGTCAGGGGGCTTTTCGCGAGCAGTACTTC.